One and the same sample provided the 21 T cell receptor beta chains below, sequenced in a study of blood T cells in healthy people across ages. Together with a sample-barcoded 5' primer, a J-beta primer mix was included in a second PCR lasting about 7 to 11 cycles. TCRdb independently ran MiXCR on the 5' RACE reads; one entry per CDR3 protein. Here the sample spans around 820,000 distinct CDR3 sequences, 20% to 25% being singletons. Another study also made use of these data, one on T cells of mothers and their children.

Material: blood. Receptors were obtained from a boy aged 5-17 years in good health.

V usage is TRBV7-2 and J usage is TRBJ2-3; 11 nucleotides align to TRBD1. The CDR3 has 15 residues. Germline-derived CDR1 and CDR2 are SGHTA and FQGNSA. V was pared by 1 base and J by 5 bases, with 2 bases of the junction left unmatched. CDR3 residues: CASSLGGQGEDTQYF. The CDR3 bases are TGTGCCAGCAGCTTAGGGGGACAGGGGGAAGATACGCAGTATTTT.

This clonotype was picked up a small number of times. The chain joins TRBV28 to TRBJ1-3, with 7 positions matching TRBD1. Germline V gene sequence: CDR1 MDHEN, CDR2 SYDVKM. Trimming removed 5 bases from V and 0 bases from J; junction bases left unmatched: 7. The CDR3 runs to 16 residues. The CDR3 sequence is CASSGGQSRSGNTIYF. The CDR3 region has the DNA TGTGCCAGCAGTGGGGGACAGTCTCGCTCTGGAAACACCATATATTTT.

Here the CDR3 reads CASRVAPHTDTQYF. The DNA of the CDR3 is TGTGCCAGTAGGGTAGCGCCTCACACAGATACGCAGTATTTT. The chain links TRBV19 to TRBJ2-3, with TRBD2 as a possible D gene (5 bases). The germline V gene encodes CDR1 LNHDA and CDR2 SQIVND (reference sequence). The CDR3 totals 14 residues. Trimming pared 6 bases from V and 2 bases from J, leaving 12 bases between.

This clonotype was detected only a few times. This sequence joins TRBV29-1 and TRBJ2-1, with a tentative D call TRBD2 (5 bases). The V end lost 7 bases, the J end lost 5 bases, and 18 bases lay between the germline ends. The CDR3 contains 14 residues. CDR1 SQVTM and CDR2 ANQGSEA come from the germline V gene. CDR3 coding DNA: TGCAGCGCCCCAAGGCCCCCGACTAACAATGAGCAGTTCTTC. This sequence encodes CSAPRPPTNNEQFF.

This clonotype was found many times. This chain uses TRBV5-5 with TRBJ2-7; D gene uncertain. V lost 0 bases and J lost 6, with 4 bases in between. CDR3 size: 11 residues. Germline lookup yields CDR1 SGHKS and CDR2 YYEKEE (reference sequence). The CDR3 coding sequence is TGTGCCAGCAGCTTGGTATCCGAGCAGTACTTC. Translating gives CASSLVSEQYF.

J is TRBJ2-7 and V is TRBV28, with D possibly being TRBD1 or TRBD2 (5 bases each). V was trimmed by 6 bases and J by 4 bases, leaving 16 bases between them. The CDR3 runs 14 residues. Germline values: CDR1 MDHEN, CDR2 SYDVKM. In DNA form, the CDR3 reads TGTGCCAGCAGGCCCGGGACCATTAAATACGAGCAGTACTTC. This codes for CASRPGTIKYEQYF.

This clonotype occurred many times. The chain uses TRBV6-5 and TRBJ2-5; D is unresolved. This CDR3 spans 11 amino acids. The germline V gene has CDR1 MNHEY and CDR2 SVGAGI. V lost 4 bases and J lost 11, with 11 bases in between. The CDR3 loop is CASSSNVGQYF. CDR3 DNA sequence: TGTGCCAGCAGTTCGAACGTAGGGCAGTACTTC.

The chain recombines TRBV29-1 with TRBJ2-4; D possibly uses TRBD1 or TRBD2 (5 bases each). Trimming removed 4 bases at V and 7 bases at J, with 17 bases between. Germline-derived CDR1 and CDR2 are SQVTM and ANQGSEA. The CDR3 covers 14 residues. CDR3 DNA: TGCAGCGTTGTCCTTGGGACGGGGATGAACATTCAGTACTTC. It specifies CSVVLGTGMNIQYF.

This clonotype was observed a few times. The CDR3 DNA sequence: TGTGCCAGCAGTTCTCAGGGGTCGGAAGGCTACACCTTC. Translating it yields CASSSQGSEGYTF. This sequence joins TRBV12-3 or TRBV12-4 and TRBJ1-2; the D gene is possibly TRBD1 (6 bases). The CDR3 runs to 13 residues. The V and J ends lost 4 bases and 8 bases respectively, with 14 bases between them.

The chain has TRBV12-3 or TRBV12-4 and TRBJ2-3; a possible D gene is TRBD2 (6 bases). There are 13 residues in the CDR3. V lost 6 bases and J lost 6, with 13 bases in between. The CDR3 region is CASREGTVDTQYF. CDR3 coding DNA: TGTGCCAGCAGGGAGGGGACTGTGGATACGCAGTATTTT.

The chain links TRBV6-2 or TRBV6-3 to TRBJ2-1; the D is unclear. Trimming shortened V by 6 bases and J by 2 bases, and 14 bases separated the two germline ends. Germline CDR1 MNHEY, CDR2 SVGEGT. CDR3 length equals 15 residues. The CDR3 sequence: CASSRDTLPYNEQFF. The CDR3 coding sequence is TGTGCCAGCAGCCGCGACACACTCCCCTACAATGAGCAGTTCTTC.

In its sample, this clonotype was seen a few times. The genes are TRBV7-2 and TRBJ2-3; maybe TRBD1 (6 bases). CDR3 length: 16 residues. Looked up from germline, CDR1 is SGHTA and CDR2 is FQGNSA. The V and J ends lost 7 bases and 10 bases respectively, with 27 bases between them. CDR3 region: CASNNRDNPEVFAQYF. As DNA, the CDR3 is TGTGCCAGCAATAACAGGGACAACCCGGAGGTGTTCGCGCAGTATTTT.

The sample holds a few counts of this clonotype. This chain connects TRBV6-2 or TRBV6-3 to TRBJ2-1; D is undetermined. The J call may be in error: the DNA end matches TRBJ2-5 better. From germline, CDR1 is MNHEY and CDR2 SVGEGT. This CDR3 spans 14 amino acids. The CDR3 spells CASSYSVGGETQYF. The DNA of the CDR3 is TGTGCCAGCAGTTACTCGGTGGGCGGAGAGACCCAGTACTTC.

The chain carries TRBV5-1 and TRBJ1-2; weak D call: TRBD1 (6 bases). Germline V gene sequence: CDR1 SGHRS, CDR2 YFSETQ. V lost 0 bases and J lost 0, with 9 bases in between. This CDR3 has 15 amino acids. CDR3 sequence: CASSLATGANYGYTF. The CDR3 DNA reads as TGCGCCAGCAGCTTGGCGACAGGCGCTAACTATGGCTACACCTTC.

The chain uses TRBV6-2 or TRBV6-3 and TRBJ2-5, with unresolved D. This CDR3 has 13 amino acids. Germline CDR1 MNHEY, CDR2 SVGEGT. V lost 7 bases, J lost 3 bases, and 12 bases lay in between. The DNA of the CDR3 is TGTGCCAGCAATGGGCTGATAGAAGAGACCCAGTACTTC. It specifies CASNGLIEETQYF.

This chain joins TRBV19 and TRBJ1-4; TRBD1 might be the D (6 bases). Germline-derived CDR1 and CDR2 are LNHDA and SQIVND (reference sequence). This CDR3 region has 14 residues. Trimming pared 5 bases from V and 8 bases from J, leaving 15 bases between. The CDR3 protein is CASSPYRDGEKLFF. The DNA of the CDR3 is TGTGCCAGTAGTCCTTACAGGGATGGCGAAAAACTGTTTTTT.

In nucleotides, the CDR3 is TGTGCCAGCAGCTTACAGGGCTCATTAGAGACCCAGTACTTC. Protein: CASSLQGSLETQYF. V is TRBV7-9 and J is TRBJ2-5; tentative D call: TRBD1 (5 bases). This CDR3 region has 14 residues. V lost 2 bases and J lost 4, with 11 bases in between. CDR1 and CDR2 from the germline V gene are SEHNR and FQNEAQ (reference sequence). Using reference TRBV7-9 and TRBJ2-5 for the parts outside the CDR3, the full variable domain is DTGVSQNPRHKITKRGQNVTFRCDPISEHNRLYWYRQTLGQGPEFLTYFQNEAQLEKSRLLSDRFSAERPKGSFSTLEIQRTEQGDSAMYLCASSLQGSLETQYFGPGTRLLVL.

This clonotype occurred a few times. This rearrangement joins TRBV6-5 to TRBJ2-5; D is perhaps TRBD1 (5 bases). Trimming shortened V by 0 bases and J by 0 bases, and 11 bases separated the two germline ends. This CDR3 is built from 16 residues. CDR1 is MNHEY, CDR2 SVGAGI, per germline. The CDR3 region is CASSYSQGTYQETQYF. In DNA form, the CDR3 reads TGTGCCAGCAGTTACTCTCAGGGAACGTACCAAGAGACCCAGTACTTC.

To note about this clonotype: At one end, the junction sequence differs from germline, possibly due to a read error. V and J are TRBV7-7 and TRBJ2-1; 9 bases align to TRBD2. CDR1 and CDR2 from the germline V gene are SSHAT and FNYEAQ (reference sequence). CDR3 length: 14 residues. CDR3 in amino acids: CASSLSGRMNEQFF. CDR3 sequence (DNA): TGTGCTAGCAGCTTAAGCGGGAGGATGAATGAGCAGTTCTTC. Full variable domain (remainder filled in from reference TRBV7-7 and TRBJ2-1): GAGVSQSPRYKVTKRGQDVTLRCDPISSHATLYWYQQALGQGPEFLTYFNYEAQPDKSGLPSDRFSAERPEGSISTLTIQRTEQRDSAMYRCASSLSGRMNEQFFGPGTRLTVL.

This clonotype was found a few times. This CDR3 is CASSQQGIGHTGELFF. The CDR3 DNA reads TGCGCCAGCAGCCAGCAAGGAATCGGCCACACCGGGGAGCTGTTTTTT. V is TRBV4-3 and J is TRBJ2-2, with no clear D. Germline CDR1 and CDR2: LGHNA and YSLEER. V was clipped by 3 bases and J by 3 bases, with 14 bases between them. The CDR3 extends over 16 amino acids.

In this sample, this clonotype turned up a few times. The chain employs TRBV20-1 and TRBJ2-5; no clear D. The last part of the DNA fits TRBJ2-7 better; the J call may be wrong. The CDR3 length is 14 residues. Germline loops: CDR1 DFQATT, CDR2 SNEGSKA (reference sequence). The CDR3 here is CSARESESLYEQYF. CDR3 sequence (DNA): TGCAGTGCTAGAGAAAGCGAGAGCCTCTACGAGCAGTACTTC.